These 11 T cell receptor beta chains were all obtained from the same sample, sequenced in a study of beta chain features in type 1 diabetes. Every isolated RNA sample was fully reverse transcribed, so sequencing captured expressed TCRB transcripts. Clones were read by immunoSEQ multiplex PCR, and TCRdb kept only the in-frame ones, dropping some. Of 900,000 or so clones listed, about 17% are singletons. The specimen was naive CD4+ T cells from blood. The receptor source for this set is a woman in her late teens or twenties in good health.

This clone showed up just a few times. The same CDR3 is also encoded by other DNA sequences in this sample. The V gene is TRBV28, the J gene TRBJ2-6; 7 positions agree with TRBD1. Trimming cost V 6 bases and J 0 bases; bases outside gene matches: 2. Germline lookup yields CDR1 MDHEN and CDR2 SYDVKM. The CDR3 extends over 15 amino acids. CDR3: CASSNRGSGANVLTF. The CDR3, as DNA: TGTGCCAGCAGCAACAGGGGCTCTGGGGCCAACGTCCTGACTTTC.

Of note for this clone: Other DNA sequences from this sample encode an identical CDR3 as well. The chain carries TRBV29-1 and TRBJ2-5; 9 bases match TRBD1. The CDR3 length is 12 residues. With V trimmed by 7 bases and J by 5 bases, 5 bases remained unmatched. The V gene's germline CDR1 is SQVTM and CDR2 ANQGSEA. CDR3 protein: CSGTGGEETQYF. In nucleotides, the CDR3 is TGCAGCGGAACAGGGGGCGAGGAGACCCAGTACTTC.

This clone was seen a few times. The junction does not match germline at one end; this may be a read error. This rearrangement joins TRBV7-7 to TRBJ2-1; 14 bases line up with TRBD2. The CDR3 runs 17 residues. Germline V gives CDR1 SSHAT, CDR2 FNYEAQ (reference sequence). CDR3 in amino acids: CASSPATGLAGAYEQFF. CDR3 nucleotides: TGTGCTAGCAGCCCCGCCACGGGACTAGCGGGAGCCTATGAGCAGTTCTTC.

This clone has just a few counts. The CDR3 loop reads CASSTGMGQFF. In DNA form, the CDR3 reads TGTGCCAGCTCAACGGGAATGGGGCAGTTCTTC. This rearrangement joins TRBV18 to TRBJ2-1; D perhaps matches TRBD2 (5 bases). The CDR3 has 11 amino acids. Trimming shortened V by 5 bases and J by 12 bases, and 11 bases separated the two germline ends. The V gene's germline CDR1 is KGHSH and CDR2 LQKENI.

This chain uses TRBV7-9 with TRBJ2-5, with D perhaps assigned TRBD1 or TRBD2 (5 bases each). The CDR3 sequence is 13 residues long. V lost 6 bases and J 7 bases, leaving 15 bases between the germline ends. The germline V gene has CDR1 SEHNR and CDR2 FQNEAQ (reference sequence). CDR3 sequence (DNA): TGTGCCAGCAGTTTGGGACCGGATGGGACCCAGTACTTC. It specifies CASSLGPDGTQYF. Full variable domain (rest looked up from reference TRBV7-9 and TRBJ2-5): DTGVSQNPRHKITKRGQNVTFRCDPISEHNRLYWYRQTLGQGPEFLTYFQNEAQLEKSRLLSDRFSAERPKGSFSTLEIQRTEQGDSAMYLCASSLGPDGTQYFGPGTRLLVL.

CDR3 sequence reads: CASSQLPGLAGVEQYF. For the CDR3, the DNA is TGTGCCAGCAGCCAATTACCGGGACTAGCGGGAGTCGAGCAGTACTTC. The chain carries TRBV14 and TRBJ2-7; 14 bases map to TRBD2. V was clipped by 2 bases and J by 6 bases; unmatched bases: 6. This CDR3 spans 16 amino acids. Germline V gene lookup returns CDR1 SGHDN and CDR2 FVKESK.

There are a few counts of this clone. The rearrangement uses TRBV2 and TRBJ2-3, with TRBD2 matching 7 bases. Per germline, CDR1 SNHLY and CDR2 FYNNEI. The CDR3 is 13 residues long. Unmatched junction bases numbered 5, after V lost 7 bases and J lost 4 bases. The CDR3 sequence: CASKGLGSDTQYF. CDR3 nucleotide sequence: TGTGCCAGCAAAGGACTAGGTTCAGATACGCAGTATTTT.

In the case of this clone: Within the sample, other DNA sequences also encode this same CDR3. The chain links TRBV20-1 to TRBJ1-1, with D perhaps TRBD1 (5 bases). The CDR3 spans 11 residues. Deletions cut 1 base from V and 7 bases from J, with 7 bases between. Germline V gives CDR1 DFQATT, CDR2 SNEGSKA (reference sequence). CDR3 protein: CSARGGSEAFF. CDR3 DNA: TGCAGTGCTAGAGGGGGGAGTGAAGCTTTCTTT.

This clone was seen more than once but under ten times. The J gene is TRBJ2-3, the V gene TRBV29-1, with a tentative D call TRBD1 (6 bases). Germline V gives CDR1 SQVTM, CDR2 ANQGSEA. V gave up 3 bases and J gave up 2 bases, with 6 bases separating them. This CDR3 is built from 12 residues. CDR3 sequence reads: CSVEGHTDTQYF. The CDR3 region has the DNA TGCAGCGTTGAGGGACACACAGATACGCAGTATTTT.

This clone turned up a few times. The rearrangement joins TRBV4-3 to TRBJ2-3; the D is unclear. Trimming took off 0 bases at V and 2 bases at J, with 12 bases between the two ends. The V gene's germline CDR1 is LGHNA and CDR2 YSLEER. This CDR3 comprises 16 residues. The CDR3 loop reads CASSQEARPNTDTQYF. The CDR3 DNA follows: TGCGCCAGCAGCCAAGAGGCTAGGCCTAACACAGATACGCAGTATTTT.

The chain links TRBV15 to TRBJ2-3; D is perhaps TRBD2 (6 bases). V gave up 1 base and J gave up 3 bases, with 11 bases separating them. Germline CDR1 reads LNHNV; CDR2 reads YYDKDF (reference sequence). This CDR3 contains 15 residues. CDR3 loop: CATSRVGRGTDTQYF. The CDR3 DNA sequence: TGTGCCACCAGCAGAGTCGGGAGAGGTACAGATACGCAGTATTTT.